This TCR beta chain derives from a study of T-cell memory formation after mild COVID-19. TCRdb re-called the 5' RACE reads with MiXCR, one entry per CDR3 protein. The profile covers about 430,000 distinct CDR3 sequences, with more than 20% appearing a single time and around 9.5% taken by the ten largest. This sequence originates from an adult woman who had mild COVID-19 (a few samples of this study predate the infection). Cell type and time point are not known. The sequenced sample consisted of PBMCs or a T cell subset sorted from them (not recorded which).

The CDR3 coding sequence is TGTGCCAGCAGTTTATGGGGACAGGGCGGCACTGAAGCTTTCTTT. This codes for CASSLWGQGGTEAFF. The genes are TRBV27 and TRBJ1-1; 9 positions agree with TRBD1. Per germline, CDR1 MNHEY and CDR2 SMNVEV (reference sequence). V shed 1 base and J 4 bases; nucleotides not matched to a gene: 4. This CDR3 has 15 residues.